Each of the 26 T cell receptor beta chains below was sequenced from the same sample in a study of shared clonotypes between healthy human individuals. Method: immunoSEQ multiplex PCR; TCRdb's copy keeps in-frame clones and lacks some. The sample lists roughly 2.4 million clones, approximately 94% seen once, with about 0.13% in the top ten. Material for sequencing was naive CD4+ T cells sorted from blood. Specified subset: CD45RA+ positively selected. These receptor sequences come from a man aged 18 to 29 in good health.

The V gene is TRBV2, the J gene TRBJ2-3; 9 nucleotides line up with TRBD2. CDR1 and CDR2 (germline): SNHLY, FYNNEI. The CDR3 totals 17 residues. V trimming: 6 bases; J trimming: 1 base; junction bases outside the gene matches: 11. The CDR3 region is CASSAGLTSGGTDTQYF. The CDR3 DNA is TGTGCCAGCAGCGCCGGCCTGACTAGCGGTGGCACAGATACGCAGTATTTT. Using reference TRBV2 and TRBJ2-3 for the parts outside the CDR3, the full variable domain is EPEVTQTPSHQVTQMGQEVILRCVPISNHLYFYWYRQILGQKVEFLVSFYNNEISEKSEIFDDQFSVERPDGSNFTLKIRSTKLEDSAMYFCASSAGLTSGGTDTQYFGPGTRLTVL.

A single count supports this clone. The chain has TRBV5-6 and TRBJ1-1; 9 bases are a match to TRBD1. Germline CDR1 reads SGHDT; CDR2 reads YYEEEE. This CDR3 region has 14 residues. V gave up 2 bases and J gave up 6 bases; unmatched junction bases: 5. CDR3 DNA: TGTGCCAGCAGCTTACAGGGGGCATGGGCTGAAGCTTTCTTT. It specifies CASSLQGAWAEAFF.

The chain is built from TRBV29-1 and TRBJ2-1, with TRBD2 as a possible D gene (7 bases). The V gene's germline CDR1 is SQVTM and CDR2 ANQGSEA. CDR3 length: 13 amino acids. Trimming took off 0 bases at V and 9 bases at J, with 12 bases between the two ends. The DNA for the CDR3 is TGCAGCGTTGAAGAACGGGGGGCAGGTGAGCAGTTCTTC. Translated: CSVEERGAGEQFF.

V is TRBV19 and J is TRBJ1-5, with D possibly TRBD1 on 6 matching bases. Trimming took off 4 bases at V and 3 bases at J, with 10 bases between the two ends. Germline CDR1 is LNHDA and CDR2 is SQIVND (reference sequence). This CDR3 is built from 14 residues. CDR3 region: CASSNTGLNQPQHF. CDR3 in DNA: TGTGCCAGTAGTAATACAGGGCTCAATCAGCCCCAGCATTTT.

To note about this clone: This same CDR3 is encoded by further DNA sequences in the sample. This rearrangement joins TRBV7-9 to TRBJ2-1; weak D call: TRBD2 (6 bases). Per germline, CDR1 SEHNR and CDR2 FQNEAQ (reference sequence). The CDR3 covers 12 residues. V dropped 1 base and J dropped 9 bases, with 7 bases sitting between them. The CDR3 region has the DNA TGTGCCAGCAGCTTAGGGGGAGGTGAGCAGTTCTTC. It is translated as CASSLGGGEQFF.

The rearrangement links TRBV5-1 to TRBJ2-1; D is unresolved. V was cut by 0 bases and J by 8 bases, with 12 bases left in between. The CDR3 spans 14 residues. CDR1 and CDR2 (germline): SGHRS, YFSETQ. In DNA form, the CDR3 reads TGCGCCAGCAGCTTGGTCTTAGGGTACGATGAGCAGTTCTTC. This encodes CASSLVLGYDEQFF. Drawing the rest from reference TRBV5-1 and TRBJ2-1, the complete variable domain is KAGVTQTPRYLIKTRGQQVTLSCSPISGHRSVSWYQQTPGQGLQFLFEYFSETQRNKGNFPGRFSGRQFSNSRSEMNVSTLELGDSALYLCASSLVLGYDEQFFGPGTRLTVL.

This clone occurred once. The chain joins TRBV29-1 to TRBJ2-5; TRBD1 or TRBD2 may be the D gene (5 bases each). Germline values: CDR1 SQVTM, CDR2 ANQGSEA. The germline V and J ends were trimmed by 4 bases and 4 bases, with 16 bases remaining between them. This CDR3 spans 14 amino acids. The CDR3 nucleotides read TGCAGCGTTGTATTTTGGGGGATCAGAGAGACCCAGTACTTC. Its translation: CSVVFWGIRETQYF.

The chain uses TRBV10-3 and TRBJ1-1; D call uncertain. CDR1 and CDR2 from the germline V gene are ENHRY and SYGVKD. CDR3 length: 14 residues. V was pared by 3 bases and J by 3 bases, with 11 bases between. CDR3 in amino acids: CAISDWQEDTEAFF. The CDR3 DNA sequence: TGTGCCATCAGTGACTGGCAGGAGGACACTGAAGCTTTCTTT.

The chain is built from TRBV9 and TRBJ2-2; 8 bases are a match to TRBD1. CDR1 and CDR2 from the germline V gene are SGDLS and YYNGEE. This CDR3 comprises 15 residues. Trimming took 3 bases from V and 1 from J; bases not matched to a gene: 2. This CDR3 reads CASSADRGNTGELFF. CDR3 in DNA: TGTGCCAGCAGCGCCGACAGGGGGAACACCGGGGAGCTGTTTTTT.

This clone showed up just once. The V and J genes are TRBV19 and TRBJ1-1; D unclear. Germline CDR1 is LNHDA and CDR2 is SQIVND (reference sequence). The length of the CDR3 is 15 residues. V dropped 2 bases and J dropped 0 bases, with 10 bases sitting between them. In DNA, the CDR3 is TGTGCCAGTAGTATATCCTTAAACCTGAACACTGAAGCTTTCTTT. Translated, it gives CASSISLNLNTEAFF.

The chain carries TRBV29-1 and TRBJ1-1; 8 bases align to TRBD1. Germline V CDR1 and CDR2: SQVTM, ANQGSEA. V was clipped by 7 bases and J by 6 bases; unmatched bases: 7. The CDR3 covers 12 residues. CDR3 region: CSADRGGAEAFF. The CDR3 DNA reads TGCAGCGCCGACAGGGGTGGCGCTGAAGCTTTCTTT.

The chain couples TRBV2 to TRBJ1-1, with D possibly being TRBD1 (6 bases). There are 13 residues in the CDR3. Germline CDR1 reads SNHLY; CDR2 reads FYNNEI. V lost 6 bases and J 5 bases, leaving 13 bases between the germline ends. CDR3 residues: CASRTQGRTEAFF. The CDR3 DNA sequence: TGTGCCAGCAGAACACAGGGTCGGACTGAAGCTTTCTTT.

The genes are TRBV2 and TRBJ2-1, with D possibly being TRBD2 (5 bases). From germline, CDR1 is SNHLY and CDR2 FYNNEI. The CDR3 is 12 residues long. V lost 9 bases and J 2 bases, leaving 8 bases between the germline ends. Here the CDR3 reads CASSGTYNEQFF. DNA for the CDR3: TGTGCCAGTTCGGGAACCTACAATGAGCAGTTCTTC.

On this clone itself: This sample also contains other DNA sequences that code for the same CDR3. The J gene is TRBJ1-2, the V gene TRBV7-8, with 7 bases fitting TRBD1. Trimming removed 4 bases from V and 4 bases from J; junction bases left unmatched: 3. There are 13 residues in the CDR3. In germline, CDR1 is SGHVS, CDR2 FQNEAQ. The CDR3 coding sequence is TGTGCCAGCAGCTCCGACAGGGCCTATGGCTACACCTTC. Translating gives CASSSDRAYGYTF. Complete variable domain (other parts from reference TRBV7-8 and TRBJ1-2): GAGVSQSPRYKVAKRGQDVALRCDPISGHVSLFWYQQALGQGPEFLTYFQNEAQLDKSGLPSDRFFAERPEGSVSTLKIQRTQQEDSAVYLCASSSDRAYGYTFGSGTRLTVV.

A note on this clone: Other DNA variants within this sample encode the same CDR3. J is TRBJ1-1 and V is TRBV30; D uncertain. CDR3 size: 12 residues. V was clipped by 0 bases and J by 1 base, with 3 bases between them. The germline V gene encodes CDR1 GTSNPN and CDR2 SVGIG (reference sequence). CDR3 nucleotides: TGTGCCTGGAGTGTGTCGAACACTGAAGCTTTCTTT. Residues: CAWSVSNTEAFF.

This clone was counted once. The chain carries TRBV18 and TRBJ2-7, with D tentatively TRBD2 (6 bases). V was trimmed by 2 bases and J by 0 bases, leaving 11 bases between them. The CDR3 is 15 residues long. The germline CDR1 and CDR2 sequences are KGHSH and LQKENI. The CDR3 is CASSPGTAGSYEQYF. The CDR3 DNA reads as TGTGCCAGCTCACCAGGTACAGCGGGCTCCTACGAGCAGTACTTC. The full variable domain, in which reference TRBV18 and TRBJ2-7 provide the parts outside the CDR3, is NAGVMQNPRHLVRRRGQEARLRCSPMKGHSHVYWYRQLPEEGLKFMVYLQKENIIDESGMPKERFSAEFPKEGPSILRIQQVVRGDSAAYFCASSPGTAGSYEQYFGPGTRLTVT.

The rearrangement links TRBV9 to TRBJ2-7; 10 nucleotides line up with TRBD1. Germline values: CDR1 SGDLS, CDR2 YYNGEE. The CDR3 totals 14 residues. V dropped 7 bases and J dropped 6; count of bases not matched to a gene: 10. In nucleotides, the CDR3 is TGTGCCAGCGCTCGGGACAGGGGATGGTCCGAGCAGTACTTC. This gives the protein CASARDRGWSEQYF.

V usage is TRBV5-1 and J usage is TRBJ2-1, with 12 bases fitting TRBD2. The V gene's germline CDR1 is SGHRS and CDR2 YFSETQ. J was trimmed by 8 bases and V by 0 bases; bases with no gene match: 9. This CDR3 has 17 amino acids. CDR3 amino acids: CASSLVLAGGPIDEQFF. CDR3 DNA: TGCGCCAGCAGCTTGGTGCTAGCGGGGGGGCCGATCGATGAGCAGTTCTTC.

In DNA, the CDR3 is TGTGCCAGCAGCCCCGGGGTAGCGGGAGGGCAGTCCTACAATGAGCAGTTCTTC. Translation: CASSPGVAGGQSYNEQFF. V gene TRBV11-3 combines with J gene TRBJ2-1; 11 nucleotides align to TRBD2. Germline values: CDR1 SGHNT, CDR2 YENEEA. V gave up 5 bases and J gave up 1 base; unmatched junction bases: 10. This CDR3 contains 18 residues.

The chain combines TRBV5-1 with TRBJ2-2, with no clear D. Germline lookup yields CDR1 SGHRS and CDR2 YFSETQ. V gave up 0 bases and J gave up 0 bases, with 12 bases separating them. CDR3 length equals 17 residues. In DNA, the CDR3 is TGCGCCAGCAGCTTGGCGGTACCAGGCCCGAACACCGGGGAGCTGTTTTTT. Protein sequence: CASSLAVPGPNTGELFF.

The chain is built from TRBV6-5 and TRBJ2-3; possible D gene TRBD2, 7 bases. Germline CDR1 is MNHEY and CDR2 is SVGAGI. Trimming removed 7 bases at V and 5 bases at J, with 16 bases between. The CDR3 sequence is 14 residues long. CDR3 coding DNA: TGTGCCAGCACCCCCCCGGGGGGCGTAGATACGCAGTATTTT. Translating it yields CASTPPGGVDTQYF.

This chain links TRBV5-1 with TRBJ1-1; 7 bases line up with TRBD1. Germline V gene data show CDR1 as SGHRS and CDR2 as YFSETQ. The CDR3 has 17 residues. With 1 base clipped from V and 1 base from J, the junction kept 10 bases outside the gene matches. CDR3: CASSLIGGDSRNTEAFF. In nucleotides, the CDR3 is TGCGCCAGCAGCTTGATAGGGGGCGATAGTAGGAACACTGAAGCTTTCTTT.

Comments on this clone: The same CDR3 can be traced to other DNA sequences in this sample. V and J are TRBV18 and TRBJ2-2; D remains ambiguous. CDR1 and CDR2 (germline): KGHSH, LQKENI. The V and J ends lost 3 bases and 1 base respectively, with 6 bases between them. The CDR3 sequence is 14 residues long. The CDR3 loop reads CASSPGLNTGELFF. The CDR3 DNA follows: TGTGCCAGCTCACCCGGGCTGAACACCGGGGAGCTGTTTTTT.

The chain recombines TRBV4-1 with TRBJ2-5; the match to TRBD2 covers 15 bases. The CDR3 length is 17 residues. V lost 4 bases to trimming and J lost 4 bases; unmatched junction nucleotides: 7. The germline gives CDR1 MGHRA, CDR2 YSYEKL. The CDR3 region is CASSLRTSGGGRETQYF. CDR3 sequence (DNA): TGCGCCAGCAGCCTTCGGACTAGCGGGGGGGGCCGAGAGACCCAGTACTTC.

Written as DNA, the CDR3 is TGTGCAAGTCGCTTAAGACAGGGGGCGATGGACACTGAAGCTTTCTTT. This encodes CASRLRQGAMDTEAFF. The rearrangement joins TRBV12-2 to TRBJ1-1; the table gives TRBD1 as D, unverified against the DNA. TRBV12-2 is a pseudogene segment. This CDR3 region has 16 residues.

The DNA of the CDR3 is TGTGCCAGCAGCTTGGAGGGCAGGGGGAACACTGAAGCTTTCTTT. Amino acids: CASSLEGRGNTEAFF. The V and J genes are TRBV5-8 and TRBJ1-1, with D possibly TRBD1 on 6 matching bases. Trimming stripped 0 bases from V and 1 base from J, with 10 bases between. The germline V gene has CDR1 SGHTS and CDR2 YDEGEE. CDR3 length: 15 residues.